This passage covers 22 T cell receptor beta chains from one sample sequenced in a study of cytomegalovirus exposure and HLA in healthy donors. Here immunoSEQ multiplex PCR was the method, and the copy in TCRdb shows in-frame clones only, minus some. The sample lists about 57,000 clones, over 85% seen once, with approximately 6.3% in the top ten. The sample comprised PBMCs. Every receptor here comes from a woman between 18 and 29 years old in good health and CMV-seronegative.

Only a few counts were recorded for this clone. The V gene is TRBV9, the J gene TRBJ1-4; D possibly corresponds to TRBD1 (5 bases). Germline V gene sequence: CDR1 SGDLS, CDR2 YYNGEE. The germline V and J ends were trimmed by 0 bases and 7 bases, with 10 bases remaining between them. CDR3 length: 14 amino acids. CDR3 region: CASSVATVPEKLFF. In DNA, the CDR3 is TGTGCCAGCAGCGTAGCGACAGTTCCTGAAAAACTGTTTTTT.

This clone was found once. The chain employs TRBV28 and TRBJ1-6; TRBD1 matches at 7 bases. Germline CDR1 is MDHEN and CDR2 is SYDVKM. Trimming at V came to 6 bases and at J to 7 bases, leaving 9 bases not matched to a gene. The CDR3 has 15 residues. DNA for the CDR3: TGTGCCAGCAGAGACTCGACAGGGATGAATTCACCCCTCCACTTT. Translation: CASRDSTGMNSPLHF.

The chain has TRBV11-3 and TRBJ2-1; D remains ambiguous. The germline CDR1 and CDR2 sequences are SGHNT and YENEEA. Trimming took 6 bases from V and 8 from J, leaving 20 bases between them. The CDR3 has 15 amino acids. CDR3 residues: CASRLRPTSFDEQFF. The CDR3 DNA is TGTGCCAGCAGATTGCGGCCCACCTCCTTCGATGAGCAGTTCTTC.

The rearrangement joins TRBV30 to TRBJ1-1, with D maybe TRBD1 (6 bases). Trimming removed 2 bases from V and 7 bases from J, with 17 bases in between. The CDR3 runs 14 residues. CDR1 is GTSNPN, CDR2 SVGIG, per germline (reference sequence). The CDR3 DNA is TGTGCCTGGAGTACAACCGGGACACATCATGAAGCTTTCTTT. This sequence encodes CAWSTTGTHHEAFF.

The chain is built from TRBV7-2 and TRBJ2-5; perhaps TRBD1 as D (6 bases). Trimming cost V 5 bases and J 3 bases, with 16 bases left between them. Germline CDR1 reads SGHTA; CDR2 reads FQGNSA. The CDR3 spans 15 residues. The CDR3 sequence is CASSLTPGTKETQYF. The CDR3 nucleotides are TGTGCCAGCAGCCTCACTCCCGGGACAAAAGAGACCCAGTACTTC.

CDR3 sequence: CASSELSRWTSGEDDEQFF. Here the CDR3 DNA reads TGTGCCAGCAGTGAACTTTCTCGTTGGACTAGCGGTGAAGACGATGAGCAGTTCTTC. The chain is built from TRBV2 and TRBJ2-1, with TRBD2 matching over 10 bases. Germline lookup yields CDR1 SNHLY and CDR2 FYNNEI. The junction had 18 bases not matched to a gene; V was cut back by 2 bases and J by 8 bases. The CDR3 has 19 residues.

The CDR3 nucleotides are TGTGCCAGCAGCAGCCGCGGGGTCGGGGAGCTGTTTTTT. This translates into CASSSRGVGELFF. The chain employs TRBV11-3 and TRBJ2-2; maybe TRBD2 (6 bases). V was shortened by 5 bases and J by 7 bases, with 11 bases between the two germline ends. The CDR3 sequence is 13 residues long. Germline lookup yields CDR1 SGHNT and CDR2 YENEEA.

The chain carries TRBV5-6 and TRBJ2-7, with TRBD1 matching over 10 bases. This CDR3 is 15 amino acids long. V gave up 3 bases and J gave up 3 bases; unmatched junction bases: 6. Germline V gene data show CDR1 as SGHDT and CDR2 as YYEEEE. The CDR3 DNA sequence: TGTGCCAGCAGCTCACGAGGACAGGGGGGCTACGAGCAGTACTTC. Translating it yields CASSSRGQGGYEQYF. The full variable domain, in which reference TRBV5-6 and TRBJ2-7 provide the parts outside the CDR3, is DAGVTQSPTHLIKTRGQQVTLRCSPKSGHDTVSWYQQALGQGPQFIFQYYEEEERQRGNFPDRFSGHQFPNYSSELNVNALLLGDSALYLCASSSRGQGGYEQYFGPGTRLTVT.

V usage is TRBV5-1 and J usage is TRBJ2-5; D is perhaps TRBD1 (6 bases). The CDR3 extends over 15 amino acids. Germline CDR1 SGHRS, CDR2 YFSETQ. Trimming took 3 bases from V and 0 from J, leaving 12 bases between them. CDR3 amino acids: CASSWDTGYQETQYF. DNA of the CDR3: TGCGCCAGCAGCTGGGATACAGGGTACCAAGAGACCCAGTACTTC.

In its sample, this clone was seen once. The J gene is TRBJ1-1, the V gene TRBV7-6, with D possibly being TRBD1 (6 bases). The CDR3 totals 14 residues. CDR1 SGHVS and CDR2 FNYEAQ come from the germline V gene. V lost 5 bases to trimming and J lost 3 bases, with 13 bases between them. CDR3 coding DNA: TGTGCCAGCAGCCGCCAGGGGAGCGACACTGAAGCTTTCTTT. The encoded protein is CASSRQGSDTEAFF.

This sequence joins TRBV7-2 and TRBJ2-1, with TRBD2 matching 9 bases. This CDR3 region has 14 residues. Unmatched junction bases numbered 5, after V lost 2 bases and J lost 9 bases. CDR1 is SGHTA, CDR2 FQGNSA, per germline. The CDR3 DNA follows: TGTGCCAGCAGCTTAAATAGCGGGAGTAGTGAGCAGTTCTTC. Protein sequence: CASSLNSGSSEQFF.

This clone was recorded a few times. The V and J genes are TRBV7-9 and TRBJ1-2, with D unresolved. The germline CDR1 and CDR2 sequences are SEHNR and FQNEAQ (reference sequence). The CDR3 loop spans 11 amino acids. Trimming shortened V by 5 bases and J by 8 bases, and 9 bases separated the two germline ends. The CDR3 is CASSPGRGYTF. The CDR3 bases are TGTGCCAGCAGCCCCGGCAGGGGCTACACCTTC.

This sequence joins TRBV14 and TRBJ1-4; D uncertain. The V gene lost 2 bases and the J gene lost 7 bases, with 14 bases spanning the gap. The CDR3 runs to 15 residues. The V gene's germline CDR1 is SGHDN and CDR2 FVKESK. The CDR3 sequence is CASSQTGRMSEKLFF. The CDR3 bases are TGTGCCAGCAGCCAAACTGGGAGAATGAGTGAAAAACTGTTTTTT.

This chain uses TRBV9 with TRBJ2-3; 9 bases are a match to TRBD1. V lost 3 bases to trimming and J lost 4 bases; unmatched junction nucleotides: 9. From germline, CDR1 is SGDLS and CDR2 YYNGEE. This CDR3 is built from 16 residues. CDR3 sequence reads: CASSATGTGLSDTQYF. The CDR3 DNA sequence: TGTGCCAGCAGCGCGACCGGGACAGGGTTATCAGATACGCAGTATTTT.

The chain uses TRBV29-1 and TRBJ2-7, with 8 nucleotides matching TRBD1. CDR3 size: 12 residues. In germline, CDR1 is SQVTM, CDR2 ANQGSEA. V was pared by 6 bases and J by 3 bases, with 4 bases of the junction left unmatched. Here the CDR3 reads CSVQDRVYEQYF. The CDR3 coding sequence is TGCAGCGTCCAGGACAGGGTCTACGAGCAGTACTTC.

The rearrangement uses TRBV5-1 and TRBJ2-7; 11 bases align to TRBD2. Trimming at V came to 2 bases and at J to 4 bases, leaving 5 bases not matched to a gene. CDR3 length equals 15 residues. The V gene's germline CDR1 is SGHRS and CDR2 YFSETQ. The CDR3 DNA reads TGCGCCAGCAGCTTCCTAGCGGGGGGATTTTACGAGCAGTACTTC. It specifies CASSFLAGGFYEQYF.

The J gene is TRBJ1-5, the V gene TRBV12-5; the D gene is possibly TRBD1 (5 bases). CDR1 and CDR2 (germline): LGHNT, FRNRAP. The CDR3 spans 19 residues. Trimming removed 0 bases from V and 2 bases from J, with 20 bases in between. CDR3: CASGLVPDGASARNQPQHF. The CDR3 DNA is TGTGCTAGTGGTTTGGTACCTGATGGGGCTTCAGCTCGCAATCAGCCCCAGCATTTT.

The CDR3 protein is CASSSGQGANYGYTF. Here the CDR3 DNA reads TGTGCCAGCAGTTCGGGACAGGGGGCTAACTATGGCTACACCTTC. The V and J genes are TRBV27 and TRBJ1-2, with 11 bases lining up with TRBD1. CDR3 length: 15 residues. V lost 4 bases to trimming and J lost 0 bases; unmatched junction nucleotides: 1. Germline V gene lookup returns CDR1 MNHEY and CDR2 SMNVEV (reference sequence).

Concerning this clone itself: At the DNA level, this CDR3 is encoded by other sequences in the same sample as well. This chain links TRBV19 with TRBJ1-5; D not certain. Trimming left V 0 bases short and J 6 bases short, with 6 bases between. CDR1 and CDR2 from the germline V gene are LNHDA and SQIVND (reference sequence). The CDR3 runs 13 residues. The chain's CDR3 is CASSIDRSQPQHF. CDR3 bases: TGTGCCAGTAGTATAGACAGAAGTCAGCCCCAGCATTTT.

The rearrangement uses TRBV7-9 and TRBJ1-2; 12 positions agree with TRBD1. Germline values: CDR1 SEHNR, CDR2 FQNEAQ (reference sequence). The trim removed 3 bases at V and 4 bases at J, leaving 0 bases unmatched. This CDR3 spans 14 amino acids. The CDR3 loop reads CASSLGQGAYGYTF. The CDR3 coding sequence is TGTGCCAGCAGCTTGGGACAGGGGGCCTATGGCTACACCTTC.

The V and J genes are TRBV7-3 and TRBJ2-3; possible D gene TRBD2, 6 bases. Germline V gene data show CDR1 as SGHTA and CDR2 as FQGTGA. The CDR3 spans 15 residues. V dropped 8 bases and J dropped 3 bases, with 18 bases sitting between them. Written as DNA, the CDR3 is TGTGCCAGCGGGGAAGTCGGGGGACGGACAGATACGCAGTATTTT. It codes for CASGEVGGRTDTQYF.

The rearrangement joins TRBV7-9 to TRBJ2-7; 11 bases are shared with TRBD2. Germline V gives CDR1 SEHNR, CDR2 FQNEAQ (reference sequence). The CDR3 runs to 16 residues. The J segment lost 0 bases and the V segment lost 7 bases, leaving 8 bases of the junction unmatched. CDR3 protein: CASIQGTSGSSYEQYV. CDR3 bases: TGTGCCAGCATCCAAGGGACTAGCGGAAGCTCCTACGAGCAGTACGTC.